This is a list of T cell receptor beta chains from one sample in a study of blood T cell repertoires in COVID-19. Clones were read by immunoSEQ multiplex PCR, and TCRdb kept only the in-frame ones, dropping some. The top ten clones hold 8.5% to 9% of a sample with 250,000 or so clones, more than 75% of them seen once. The sample was peripheral blood. These TCRs come from a middle-aged man with active or convalescent COVID-19. CDR3s include the opening cysteine and the closing phenylalanine or tryptophan. D genes are given only for firm matches.

CDR3 length	V gene	D gene	J gene	CDR3 DNA	CDR3 protein
15	TRBV10-3	NA	TRBJ1-4	TGTGCCATCAGTGACCCTGGGGGGGCAGAAGAAAAACTGTTTTTT	CAISDPGGAEEKLFF
13	TRBV5-1	NA	TRBJ1-2	TGCGCCAGCAACCTGGAGGGTGTTCATGGCTACACCTTC	CASNLEGVHGYTF
13	TRBV19	NA	TRBJ2-7	TGTGCCAGTACCGGCGGCAGCTCCTACGAGCAGTACTTC	CASTGGSSYEQYF
15	TRBV7-3	TRBD2	TRBJ2-1	TGTGCCAGCAGCTTAGTGAGGGGAGGGAAGAATGAGCAGTTCTTC	CASSLVRGGKNEQFF
13	TRBV28	TRBD1	TRBJ1-2	TGTGCCAGCAGGGTCGGGACAGAATATGGCTACACCTTC	CASRVGTEYGYTF
16	TRBV5-4	NA	TRBJ2-5	TGTGCCAGCAGCTTCAGGGGGGAAAGGTGGTGGGAGACCCAGTACTTC	CASSFRGERWWETQYF
16	TRBV9	TRBD2	TRBJ2-1	TGTGCCAGCAGCGGCGCCTTCGGTCTAGCGGGAGGTGAGCAGTTCTTC	CASSGAFGLAGGEQFF
18	TRBV15	NA	TRBJ1-2	TGTGCCACCAGCAGAGTGCGGACAGCGGTAACTTTTAACTATGGCTACACCTTC	CATSRVRTAVTFNYGYTF
23	TRBV21-1	NA	TRBJ1-4	TGTGCCAGCAGCTACGGATGGGACAGGGGCCCAAAGAAGCCCTACGCAACTAATGAAAAACTGTTTTTT	CASSYGWDRGPKKPYATNEKLFF
14	TRBV5-5	TRBD1	TRBJ1-2	TGTGCCAGCAGCCCTAGGGGGCTTAACTATGGCTACACCTTC	CASSPRGLNYGYTF
14	TRBV4-1	NA	TRBJ1-2	TGCGCCAGCAGCCAACTTACAAGAAACTATGGCTACACCTTC	CASSQLTRNYGYTF
10	TRBV3-1/TRBV3-2	TRBD2	TRBJ2-1	TGTGCCTCCAGCGGGGTTGAGCAGTTCTTC	CASSGVEQFF
14	TRBV29-1	TRBD1	TRBJ1-5	TGCAGCGCCGGGACAGGGCAGGGCAATCAGCCCCAGCATTTT	CSAGTGQGNQPQHF
15	TRBV27	NA	TRBJ1-5	TGTGCCAGCAGTTTAAGTCAGGGCATCGGACAGCCCCAGCATTTT	CASSLSQGIGQPQHF
15	TRBV29-1	NA	TRBJ1-5	TGCAGCGTTGGATTAGGCCGGGATAGGAATCAGCCCCAGCATTTT	CSVGLGRDRNQPQHF
16	TRBV5-1	NA	TRBJ2-1	TGCGCCAGCAGCTTGGCCGTCTCCACAGGGAGCAATGAGCAGTTCTTC	CASSLAVSTGSNEQFF
14	TRBV11-2	TRBD1	TRBJ1-2	TGTGCCAGCAGCTTAAAGACAGGGCCCTATGGCTACACCTTC	CASSLKTGPYGYTF
12	TRBV12-5	NA	TRBJ2-7	TGTGCTAGTGGTTTGGTACAGTACGAGCAGTACTTC	CASGLVQYEQYF
17	TRBV2	NA	TRBJ1-3	TGTGCCAGCAGTGTCACAGGAGCAATAAGAGTTGGAAACACCATATATTTT	CASSVTGAIRVGNTIYF
17	TRBV4-1	NA	TRBJ1-2	TGCGCCAGCAGCCAAGTTGGGGGAGATGGAGGGCTGGGCGGCTACACCTTC	CASSQVGGDGGLGGYTF